The 19 T cell receptor beta chains in this list originate from one sample, sequenced in a study of vaccination effects on CD4 cells after COVID-19. The ViraFEST assay expanded antigen-specific CD4+ T cells with viral peptide pools before sequencing. Upon completion of roughly ten days in culture, CD4+ T cells were isolated. The participants, recipients of two vaccine doses, got either BNT162b2 or mRNA-1273. The antigens for these receptors are not known. Data came from immunoSEQ multiplex PCR; TCRdb stores just in-frame clones and leaves some out. The table records roughly 24,000 clones, 81% of them present only once. The sample was CD4+ T cells from PBMCs cultured with SARS-CoV-2 spike peptides, taken after COVID-19 vaccination. Receptors were obtained from a human donor who received a COVID-19 vaccine. Some clones in this sample may be carry-over from other donors' samples.

This clone was seen only a few times. The V gene is TRBV11-2, the J gene TRBJ2-3, with TRBD2 matching over 9 bases. Germline V gives CDR1 SGHAT, CDR2 FQNNGV. The trim removed 6 bases at V and 6 bases at J, leaving 13 bases unmatched. This CDR3 region has 16 residues. The CDR3 loop reads CASSRRGLATADTQYF. CDR3 in DNA: TGTGCCAGCAGTCGGCGGGGACTAGCCACGGCGGATACGCAGTATTTT.

CDR3 nucleotide sequence: TGTGCCAGCAGCGGACTTCGGGAGACCCAAGAGACCCAGTACTTC. It yields the protein CASSGLRETQETQYF. This sequence joins TRBV7-9 and TRBJ2-5; a possible D gene is TRBD2 (6 bases). The germline V and J ends were trimmed by 5 bases and 1 base, with 14 bases remaining between them. The CDR3 length is 15 residues. CDR1 SEHNR and CDR2 FQNEAQ come from the germline V gene (reference sequence).

This chain links TRBV15 with TRBJ2-5, with no clear D. V dropped 8 bases and J dropped 5 bases, with 21 bases sitting between them. Germline V gene data show CDR1 as LNHNV and CDR2 as YYDKDF (reference sequence). The CDR3 sequence is 15 residues long. The CDR3, as DNA: TGTGCCACCCATAACACCACAGCGAATGCGGAGACCCAGTACTTC. Translating it yields CATHNTTANAETQYF.

The chain is built from TRBV12-5 and TRBJ2-5, with 9 bases aligning to TRBD1. V trimming: 7 bases; J trimming: 5 bases; junction bases outside the gene matches: 5. Germline V lookup: CDR1 LGHNT, CDR2 FRNRAP. CDR3 length: 13 amino acids. The CDR3 reads CASATGGGETQYF. The CDR3 coding sequence is TGTGCTAGTGCCACAGGGGGCGGGGAGACCCAGTACTTC.

This chain joins TRBV5-1 and TRBJ1-1; 8 bases agree with TRBD1. Germline CDR1 SGHRS, CDR2 YFSETQ. With V trimmed by 4 bases and J by 7 bases, 6 bases remained unmatched. The CDR3 has 13 amino acids. The CDR3 DNA reads TGCGCCAGCAGCCCCGGGGGGACAGGTGAAGCTTTCTTT. Amino acid sequence: CASSPGGTGEAFF.

The V gene is TRBV2, the J gene TRBJ2-6; unclear D gene. Germline V gives CDR1 SNHLY, CDR2 FYNNEI. Trimming removed 2 bases from V and 0 bases from J, with 5 bases in between. The CDR3 contains 15 residues. This CDR3 is CASSERYSGANVLTF. The CDR3 DNA reads as TGTGCCAGCAGTGAAAGGTACTCTGGGGCCAACGTCCTGACTTTC. The full variable domain, in which reference TRBV2 and TRBJ2-6 provide the parts outside the CDR3, is EPEVTQTPSHQVTQMGQEVILRCVPISNHLYFYWYRQILGQKVEFLVSFYNNEISEKSEIFDDQFSVERPDGSNFTLKIRSTKLEDSAMYFCASSERYSGANVLTFGAGSRLTVL.

The chain combines TRBV19 with TRBJ1-5; D ambiguous. Germline V CDR1 and CDR2: LNHDA, SQIVND (reference sequence). The CDR3 extends over 15 amino acids. The V gene lost 7 bases and the J gene lost 0 bases, with 13 bases spanning the gap. The CDR3 DNA is TGTGCCAGTACCTTGTTGGCGGATAGCAATCAGCCCCAGCATTTT. Residues: CASTLLADSNQPQHF.

The V gene is TRBV2, the J gene TRBJ1-2; 7 bases match TRBD1. The CDR3 is 13 residues long. Unmatched junction bases numbered 5, after V lost 6 bases and J lost 4 bases. Germline CDR1 is SNHLY and CDR2 is FYNNEI. The CDR3 sequence: CASRPGTAYGYTF. In DNA, the CDR3 is TGTGCCAGCAGACCCGGGACAGCCTATGGCTACACCTTC. Full variable domain (remainder filled in from reference TRBV2 and TRBJ1-2): EPEVTQTPSHQVTQMGQEVILRCVPISNHLYFYWYRQILGQKVEFLVSFYNNEISEKSEIFDDQFSVERPDGSNFTLKIRSTKLEDSAMYFCASRPGTAYGYTFGSGTRLTVV.

The chain couples TRBV2 to TRBJ1-2, with D tentatively TRBD1 (5 bases). The germline V gene encodes CDR1 SNHLY and CDR2 FYNNEI. V dropped 5 bases and J dropped 2 bases, with 15 bases sitting between them. The CDR3 contains 15 residues. The CDR3 here is CASSTFQGANYGYTF. CDR3 DNA sequence: TGTGCCAGCAGTACATTTCAGGGAGCGAACTATGGCTACACCTTC.

The chain uses TRBV12-3 or TRBV12-4 and TRBJ2-3; D unclear. V lost 5 bases to trimming and J lost 0 bases, with 6 bases between them. There are 13 residues in the CDR3. The CDR3 here is CASSPISTDTQYF. CDR3 sequence (DNA): TGTGCCAGCAGTCCCATTAGCACAGATACGCAGTATTTT.

J is TRBJ1-5 and V is TRBV4-1; D gene unclear. This CDR3 is 16 amino acids long. Germline loops: CDR1 MGHRA, CDR2 YSYEKL. The V gene lost 0 bases and the J gene lost 6 bases, with 15 bases spanning the gap. The CDR3 sequence: CASSQDVTRRTQPQHF. CDR3 nucleotides: TGCGCCAGCAGCCAAGATGTGACAAGGCGCACTCAGCCCCAGCATTTT.

This clone appeared a few times. The rearrangement joins TRBV7-3 to TRBJ2-1; 8 nucleotides align to TRBD2. The J segment lost 7 bases and the V segment lost 0 bases, leaving 8 bases of the junction unmatched. Germline CDR1 reads SGHTA; CDR2 reads FQGTGA. This CDR3 region has 16 residues. CDR3 in DNA: TGTGCCAGCAGCTTAACGGGTTCGGGGGGGGCGAATGAGCAGTTCTTC. This translates into CASSLTGSGGANEQFF.

This chain uses TRBV10-2 with TRBJ1-5; 10 bases fit TRBD1. The germline gives CDR1 WSHSY, CDR2 SAAADI. The CDR3 length is 18 residues. V shed 4 bases, J shed 0 bases, and the junction held 9 bases outside the gene matches. The CDR3 sequence: CASSGRDRGLDSNQPQHF. Written as DNA, the CDR3 is TGCGCCAGCAGTGGGCGGGACAGGGGCCTGGATAGCAATCAGCCCCAGCATTTT.

This clone turned up a few times. In nucleotides, the CDR3 is TGTGCCAGCAGCCAGGTACAGAACACCGGGGAGCTGTTTTTT. Its translation is CASSQVQNTGELFF. This chain uses TRBV3-1 (or the pseudogene TRBV3-2) with TRBJ2-2, with no clear D. The CDR3 is 14 amino acids. Trimming took 3 bases from V and 1 from J, leaving 6 bases between them. Germline V gives CDR1 LGHDT, CDR2 YNNKEL (reference sequence).

This chain joins TRBV5-4 and TRBJ1-1, with TRBD1 matching 11 bases. CDR3 size: 15 residues. The germline CDR1 and CDR2 sequences are SGHNT and YYREEE (reference sequence). V lost 1 base and J lost 3; bases outside the gene matches: 2. The DNA of the CDR3 is TGTGCCAGCAGCTTGTGGACAGGGGGCTACACTGAAGCTTTCTTT. It specifies CASSLWTGGYTEAFF.

This chain connects TRBV3-1 (or the pseudogene TRBV3-2) to TRBJ2-5; D might be TRBD1 (7 bases). The V gene lost 3 bases and the J gene lost 5 bases, with 13 bases spanning the gap. The germline V gene encodes CDR1 LGHDT and CDR2 YNNKEL (reference sequence). The CDR3 sequence is 14 residues long. The CDR3 reads CASSQRQGGETQYF. In nucleotides, the CDR3 is TGTGCCAGCAGCCAGCGACAGGGAGGTGAGACCCAGTACTTC.

The chain joins TRBV7-2 to TRBJ1-1; TRBD1 aligns across 7 bases. After removal of 5 bases from V and 5 bases from J, the junction contained 8 bases not matched to a gene. The CDR3 has 14 residues. CDR1 is SGHTA and CDR2 is FQGNSA in the germline V gene. The CDR3 DNA is TGTGCCAGCAGCACTAAGGGGGCTGGAACTGAAGCTTTCTTT. It specifies CASSTKGAGTEAFF.

The chain uses TRBV4-1 and TRBJ1-4, with no clear D. The CDR3 runs to 16 residues. Looked up from germline, CDR1 is MGHRA and CDR2 is YSYEKL. V was trimmed by 2 bases and J by 5 bases, leaving 15 bases between them. The CDR3 region has the DNA TGCGCCAGCAGCCAATTACCGACCGCATTCAATGAAAAACTGTTTTTT. Residues: CASSQLPTAFNEKLFF.

The chain carries TRBV2 and TRBJ1-1, with 8 bases identical to TRBD1. The CDR3 extends over 16 amino acids. Germline CDR1 is SNHLY and CDR2 is FYNNEI. V shed 3 bases, J shed 7 bases, and the junction held 13 bases outside the gene matches. The CDR3 region is CASSESQGAGVFEAFF. CDR3 coding DNA: TGTGCCAGCAGTGAGTCCCAGGGGGCCGGGGTCTTTGAAGCTTTCTTT. Full variable domain (rest looked up from reference TRBV2 and TRBJ1-1): EPEVTQTPSHQVTQMGQEVILRCVPISNHLYFYWYRQILGQKVEFLVSFYNNEISEKSEIFDDQFSVERPDGSNFTLKIRSTKLEDSAMYFCASSESQGAGVFEAFFGQGTRLTVV.